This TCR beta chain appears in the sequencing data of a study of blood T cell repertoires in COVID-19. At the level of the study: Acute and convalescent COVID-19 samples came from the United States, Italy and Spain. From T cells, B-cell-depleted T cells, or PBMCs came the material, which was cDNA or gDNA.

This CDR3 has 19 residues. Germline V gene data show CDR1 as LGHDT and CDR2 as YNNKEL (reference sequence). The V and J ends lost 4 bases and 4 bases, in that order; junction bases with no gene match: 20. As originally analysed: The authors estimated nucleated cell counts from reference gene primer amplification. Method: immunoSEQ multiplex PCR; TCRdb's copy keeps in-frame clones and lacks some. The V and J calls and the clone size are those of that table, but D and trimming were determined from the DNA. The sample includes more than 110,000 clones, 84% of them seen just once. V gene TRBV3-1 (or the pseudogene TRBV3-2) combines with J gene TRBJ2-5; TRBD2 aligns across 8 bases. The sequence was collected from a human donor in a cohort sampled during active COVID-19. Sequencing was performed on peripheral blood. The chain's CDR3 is CASSPSSPSRGGRGETQYF. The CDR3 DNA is TGTGCCAGCAGCCCCTCAAGCCCTAGCCGGGGGGGCCGAGGAGAGACCCAGTACTTC.